This section outlines one TCR beta chain sequence together with its context. One junction end disagrees with the germline gene, perhaps due to a read error. This record belongs to a study of T cells after yellow fever vaccination. Study observations and caveats: Compared with primary, the secondary response was weaker and peaked at day 5, not 15.

Germline CDR1 and CDR2: SGDLS and YYNGEE. The CDR3 runs to 17 residues. TCRdb used MiXCR to reprocess the 5' RACE reads, holding one entry per CDR3 protein. The sample lists more than 35,000 distinct CDR3 sequences; roughly 7% were seen once. The chain combines TRBV9 with TRBJ2-4; 7 nucleotides align to TRBD2. The TCR comes from a man younger than 40 who received the YFV17D yellow fever vaccine. Sequenced here: CD8+ T cells not binding an NS4B(214-222) dextramer, sorted from PBMCs, sampled 45 days after the yellow fever booster vaccination. Written as DNA, the CDR3 is TGTGCCAGCAGTGTAGATGGCGGGGGAGCGGGAAAAAACATTCAGTACTTC. Translated: CASSVDGGGAGKNIQYF.